Described below is a single T cell receptor (beta chain) sequence and its context. Its antigen target is currently unknown. Per-base quality was not reported, and no clone a single base away is much larger than it. V loses 1 base at its end and J loses 4 bases; junction bases beyond the gene matches: 6. Reading from cysteine to phenylalanine, the CDR3 counts 16 amino acids. This entry keeps only the CDR3 DNA: 48 bases, framed from base 1. Sequences SGHNT (CDR1) and YENEEA (CDR2) are obtained from the germline V gene. This sample is part of a study of regulatory T cells in long-lasting Graves disease (dated by TCRdb to the early 2020s). For the study in its entirety: Patients with newly diagnosed Graves' disease had been on antithyroid drugs for under 3 months. TCR sequencing covered 13 persistent and 20 newly diagnosed Graves' disease patients, some 33 samples in total. The study was registered as a clinical trial and conducted in China. This study used TCR sequencing and RNA sequencing of peripheral blood to compare persistent Graves' disease patients against newly diagnosed Graves' disease patients.

Results and caveats for the whole study, not just this receptor: More public clonotypes were shared among persistent patients (under 3,000) than among newly diagnosed patients (roughly 1,000). Compared with newly diagnosed patients, persistent Graves' disease patients had lower TCR Shannon entropy and fewer highly expanded clones, which suggests clonal expansion. Only peripheral blood was studied, because thyroid tissue, the primary lesion, was inaccessible. The authors noted that the small sample size was a limitation that may lower accuracy. TRBV28, TRBJ1-2 and TRBJ2-5 were preferentially used in persistent disease, while TRBV20-1 and TRBJ2-1 were favored in newly diagnosed disease. Sequencing and analysis were limited to the TCR beta chain.

The sample's time point, from its label and the paper: newly diagnosed GD, antithyroid drugs for less than 3 months. For both TCR sequencing and RNA sequencing, RNA was extracted from PBMCs in TRIzol. The diagnosis of Graves' disease followed American Thyroid Association guidelines. Recruitment of patients was carried out at an endocrinology department in Xi'an, China. Each patient gave 7.5 to 10 milliliters of peripheral blood, collected in an EDTA anticoagulant tube. Ficoll Paque Plus density gradient separation was used to isolate PBMCs, and no additional T cell sorting was done. An Agilent 2100 Bioanalyzer and agarose gel were used to assess RNA quality, and a NanoDrop 2000 was used to measure RNA concentration. Receptors were amplified or captured by multiplex PCR. Sequencing was performed on an Illumina HiSeq 4000. TCR beta libraries were built with iRepertoire HTBI primers and Arm-PCR amplification of CDR3 regions. Before sequencing, the PCR products went through gel purification. Per the authors' processing: Gene usage analysis of CDR3 amino acid clonotypes relied on the approximately 62 TRBV and 14 TRBJ segments identified across samples. COPE and FqMerger were used to merge the filtered high-quality paired reads into contigs. BLAST was used to align contigs to IMGT TRBV, TRBD and TRBJ reference genes, and CDR3 was defined according to IMGT. Highly expanded clones were defined as clonotypes with a frequency above 0.1%. Shannon entropy was used to measure repertoire diversity, and the Gini coefficient was used to measure V-J evenness. Clonotypes shared by more than one individual were considered public. The raw public data were reprocessed by TCRdb itself: fastp quality trimming at Q25, MiXCR clonotype calling, in-frame beta chains only. A single entry per CDR3 protein holds the most common genes and DNA from its merged rows. The V and J calls shown here were made by TCRdb, not taken from the authors' results. The sample yields 450,000 to 600,000 distinct CDR3 sequences; around an eighth were counted once. Under 10% of the sample is in the top ten clones.

The same data also contributed to another study, on T cells in Graves' hyperthyroidism and ophthalmopathy. As the second paper documents: Stable Graves' hyperthyroidism was defined as the absence of progression to ophthalmopathy over 18 months of follow-up. The hyperthyroidism patients were between 18 and 65 years old and newly diagnosed, with a disease duration of less than 2 months. The study excluded patients with uncontrolled infections, other autoimmune diseases, pregnancy or lactation. Clinical symptoms, serum thyroxine and TRAb, thyroid ultrasound, and orbital computed tomography formed the basis for the diagnoses. The first round of RT-PCR for the TCR CDR3 was performed with the HTBI primer set and the Qiagen OneStep RT-PCR kit. Most expanded thyroid clonotypes (frequency above 0.001) were also detected in blood, a finding suggesting that blood repertoires may reflect thyroid immune responses. Ophthalmopathy was separated from stable hyperthyroidism by a 13 V-J signature model, with over 85% sensitivity and approximately 81% specificity obtained in cross-validation and 80%/75% obtained in testing. In validation, the model predicted progression to ophthalmopathy with about 71% sensitivity and roughly 72% specificity, a median of approximately 6.7 months before onset. TCR V-J signatures able to tell the groups apart were searched for in a discovery cohort of 100 patients, of whom more than 40 had Graves' ophthalmopathy and around 57 had stable Graves' hyperthyroidism. Prospective prediction of ophthalmopathy was tested in an independent validation cohort of fewer than 20 hyperthyroidism patients and 17 patients who later progressed to ophthalmopathy. The approximately 100 discovery patients were randomly split 7:3 into training and test sets. In six Graves' hyperthyroidism patients, the study also compared T-cell repertoires from thyroid tissue with T-cell repertoires from blood. After sampling, hyperthyroidism patients received methimazole starting at 30 mg daily, and ophthalmopathy patients received high-dose intravenous methylprednisolone. The libraries were constructed in a second round of multiplex PCR and then size-selected and purified. Paired-end sequencing of the libraries was performed with 100 bp reads on an Illumina HiSeq2000. Raw data were processed with SOAPnuke, discarding reads with adapters, uncalled bases, mean Phred below 15, or no exact constant-primer or identifier match. High-quality paired reads were merged with COPE v1.2.5, and unique nucleotide sequences were defined as clonotypes. Clonotypes were aligned to IMGT TRBV, TRBD and TRBJ reference segments using MiTCR v1.1. The analysis included only V-J combinations with a frequency above 0.0001, which together covered 99% to 99.2% of the repertoires. The TCS score was defined as F50 (clonal expansion) divided by E x V (chaos), with BLOSUM62-based TCRdist calculated between CDR3 peptides within each V-J. Welch's t-statistics and random forest reduced just over 500 V-J features to about 13, which were used in a naive Bayes classifier (R e1071). No statistical method was used to set the sample size in advance, and investigators knew the group allocation. TCR Vbeta CDR3 sequencing of 120 to 150 peripheral blood samples (about 45 ophthalmopathy, about 80 hyperthyroidism and roughly 17 progressor patients) is reported in the paper.

The rearrangement joined TRBV11-3 to TRBJ2-2; TRBD2 lines up with 7 middle nucleotides. The receptor was derived from a man under 40 with Graves disease. Donor details come from another sample of the same person, matched by shared clones. The specimen was peripheral blood mononuclear cells (PBMCs), collected at new diagnosis, from a patient treated with antithyroid drugs. The CDR3 region: CASSLVGREGTGELFF. The base sequence is TGTGCCAGCAGCTTAGTCGGCAGGGAGGGCACCGGGGAGCTGTTTTTT.